Listed below are T cell receptor beta chains from one sample, sequenced in a study of T cell responses to AZD1222 COVID-19 vaccine. Using immunoSEQ multiplex PCR, the repertoire was profiled, and TCRdb retains in-frame clones only, with some absent. Seen here are about 180,000 clones, almost 90% observed once, and the top ten hold roughly 8%. The sequencing here drew on peripheral blood, taken on day 0 of AZD1222 vaccination. Receptors originate from an adult in good health. CDR3s include the opening cysteine and the closing phenylalanine or tryptophan.

J gene: TRBJ1-3
V gene: TRBV3-1/TRBV3-2
CDR3 protein: CASRRENTIYF

J gene: TRBJ2-7
V gene: TRBV7-2
CDR3 protein: CASSLQRQDEQYF

J gene: TRBJ1-6
V gene: TRBV19
CDR3 protein: CASSIQGWNSPLHF

J gene: TRBJ2-2
V gene: TRBV5-6
CDR3 protein: CASRITPGQGTGELFF

J gene: TRBJ1-3
V gene: TRBV5-5
CDR3 protein: CASSFRDSSSGNTIYF

J gene: TRBJ2-7
V gene: TRBV18
CDR3 protein: CASSPLDRGSEQYF

J gene: TRBJ1-1
V gene: TRBV27
CDR3 protein: CASSLSGRGTWATEAFF

J gene: TRBJ1-5
V gene: TRBV6-5
CDR3 protein: CAGQTGNQPQHF

J gene: TRBJ2-1
V gene: TRBV24-1
CDR3 protein: CATSDASTGTYNEQFF

J gene: TRBJ2-7
V gene: TRBV28
CDR3 protein: CASSFGEAPFEQYF

J gene: TRBJ2-1
V gene: TRBV30
CDR3 protein: CAWSGGPYNEQFF